This T cell receptor (beta chain) was recorded in a study of graft-versus-host responses after intestinal transplantation. Study at large: The study gave all recipients anti-thymocyte globulin induction, then tacrolimus and steroids for 2 to 3 years.

The CDR3 runs 15 residues. Germline-derived CDR1 and CDR2 are SGDLS and YYNGEE. Trimming removed 4 bases from V and 5 bases from J, with 15 bases in between. This table comes from immunoSEQ multiplex PCR, and its TCRdb copy is limited to in-frame clones, with some not included. The table shows over 8,000 clones, with approximately 64% occurring only once. Graft material was processed, releasing intraepithelial and lamina propria lymphocytes. The specimen was ileum tissue, collected 450 to 480 days after transplant. This sequence was found in a human patient who received an intestinal transplant, so some T cells may come from the graft donor. The V call is TRBV9, the J call TRBJ2-2; possible D gene TRBD2, 7 bases. The CDR3 reads CASSQSQGGTGELFF. CDR3 sequence (DNA): TGTGCCAGCAGCCAATCACAGGGAGGGACCGGGGAGCTGTTTTTT.